The 25 T cell receptor beta chains presented below share a single source sample, sequenced in a study of OX40 agonist ivuxolimab in advanced cancers. Using immunoSEQ multiplex PCR, the repertoire was profiled, and TCRdb retains in-frame clones only, with some absent. The data show about 48,000 clones, with 80% to 85% seen just once and around 7.8% held by the top ten. The specimen comprised CD4+ or CD8+ T cells sorted from blood, sampled in a trial of the OX40 agonist ivuxolimab. All receptors derive from an adult with an advanced solid tumor such as melanoma, head and neck, liver or kidney cancer.

This clone occurred once. The rearrangement joins TRBV29-1 to TRBJ1-1, with D possibly being TRBD1 (5 bases). CDR1 is SQVTM and CDR2 is ANQGSEA in the germline V gene. The CDR3 runs to 14 residues. Trimming stripped 4 bases from V and 5 bases from J, with 17 bases between. CDR3 bases: TGCAGCGTTGCCCCCGGCAGGGCCTTGACTGAAGCTTTCTTT. It yields the protein CSVAPGRALTEAFF.

V is TRBV15 and J is TRBJ2-5; D remains unclear. The germline V gene has CDR1 LNHNV and CDR2 YYDKDF (reference sequence). The CDR3 is 15 amino acids. V lost 0 bases, J lost 5 bases, and 13 bases lay in between. The CDR3 here is CATSRDGDSWETQYF. In DNA form, the CDR3 reads TGTGCCACCAGCAGAGATGGGGATTCCTGGGAGACCCAGTACTTC.

This chain links TRBV27 with TRBJ1-4; D perhaps matches TRBD1 (5 bases). The CDR3 is made up of 15 amino acids. The V gene's germline CDR1 is MNHEY and CDR2 SMNVEV (reference sequence). V lost 8 bases, J lost 8 bases, and 21 bases lay in between. The CDR3 spells CASGRSGGSGEKLFF. DNA for the CDR3: TGTGCCAGCGGAAGAAGTGGGGGTAGCGGGGAAAAACTGTTTTTT.

The chain is built from TRBV6-5 and TRBJ2-2; D gene unclear. The CDR3 contains 15 residues. CDR1 and CDR2 (germline): MNHEY, SVGAGI. Trimming removed 0 bases at V and 5 bases at J, with 10 bases between. The DNA of the CDR3 is TGTGCCAGCAGTTACTCGGTGGGCCAGACCGGGGAGCTGTTTTTT. Its protein is CASSYSVGQTGELFF.

This chain uses TRBV2 with TRBJ2-5; no firm D call. Germline assignment: CDR1 SNHLY and CDR2 FYNNEI. CDR3 length equals 12 residues. Trimming removed 5 bases at V and 1 base at J, with 5 bases between. The CDR3 nucleotides read TGTGCCAGCAGTATAGGCCAAGAGACCCAGTACTTC. Protein: CASSIGQETQYF.

The J gene is TRBJ2-1, the V gene TRBV7-2, with 10 nucleotides matching TRBD2. Trimming at V came to 8 bases and at J to 4 bases, leaving 8 bases not matched to a gene. The CDR3 runs to 15 residues. The germline V gene encodes CDR1 SGHTA and CDR2 FQGNSA. CDR3: CASFWTSGEYNEQFF. The CDR3 region has the DNA TGTGCCAGCTTCTGGACTAGCGGAGAGTACAATGAGCAGTTCTTC.

A single count supports this clone. V and J are TRBV19 and TRBJ1-1; D gene uncertain. Between the trimmed V and J ends, which lost 4 bases and 6 bases, there was a span of 12 bases. Germline loops: CDR1 LNHDA, CDR2 SQIVND (reference sequence). The CDR3 has 13 residues. CDR3 nucleotides: TGTGCCAGTAGTACACAAGCGGGTTCTGAAGCTTTCTTT. It yields the protein CASSTQAGSEAFF.

The chain has TRBV28 and TRBJ1-2; D not certain. Between the trimmed V and J ends, which lost 3 bases and 3 bases, there was a span of 5 bases. CDR1 MDHEN and CDR2 SYDVKM come from the germline V gene. The CDR3 loop spans 12 amino acids. The CDR3 sequence: CASSFSDYGYTF. DNA of the CDR3: TGTGCCAGCAGTTTCTCAGACTATGGCTACACCTTC.

The chain uses TRBV11-2 and TRBJ1-4; 9 bases map to TRBD1. With V trimmed by 5 bases and J by 6 bases, 7 bases remained unmatched. Looked up from germline, CDR1 is SGHAT and CDR2 is FQNNGV. The CDR3 is 15 residues long. DNA of the CDR3: TGTGCCAGCAGCGCACAGGGGGCTTTTGATGAAAAACTGTTTTTT. Amino acids: CASSAQGAFDEKLFF.

V gene TRBV7-7 combines with J gene TRBJ2-7, with 7 bases that match TRBD1. The V gene end was trimmed by 5 bases and the J gene end by 1 base; junction bases not matched to a gene: 2. Germline V gene sequence: CDR1 SSHAT, CDR2 FNYEAQ (reference sequence). The CDR3 extends over 13 amino acids. The CDR3 coding sequence is TGTGCCAGCAGCCGGACAGGTTCCTACGAGCAGTACTTC. Encoded protein: CASSRTGSYEQYF.

This chain uses TRBV6-5 with TRBJ1-1, with D possibly TRBD1 on 6 matching bases. Germline CDR1 and CDR2: MNHEY and SVGAGI. The CDR3 is made up of 12 amino acids. V lost 5 bases, J lost 4 bases, and 8 bases lay in between. CDR3 protein: CASSRTATEAFF. CDR3 nucleotide sequence: TGTGCCAGCAGTCGGACAGCCACTGAAGCTTTCTTT.

This clone showed up just a few times. The chain uses TRBV2 and TRBJ2-3; D call uncertain. The V and J ends lost 3 bases and 1 base respectively, with 14 bases between them. The CDR3 runs 16 residues. Germline CDR1 reads SNHLY; CDR2 reads FYNNEI. CDR3 nucleotide sequence: TGTGCCAGCAGTGATGCCGTCTTTCAACGCACAGATACGCAGTATTTT. As protein: CASSDAVFQRTDTQYF.

The chain carries TRBV7-8 and TRBJ2-4; a weak D match, TRBD2 (6 bases). Germline lookup yields CDR1 SGHVS and CDR2 FQNEAQ. V gave up 0 bases and J gave up 8 bases, with 14 bases separating them. The CDR3 sequence is 15 residues long. This CDR3 reads CASSLAGGKLDIQYF. The CDR3 nucleotides are TGTGCCAGCAGCTTAGCGGGGGGAAAGTTGGACATTCAGTACTTC.

The V gene is TRBV4-1, the J gene TRBJ1-2, with D uncertain. V lost 0 bases to trimming and J lost 10 bases, with 15 bases between them. The CDR3 consists of 14 residues. The germline V gene has CDR1 MGHRA and CDR2 YSYEKL. DNA for the CDR3: TGCGCCAGCAGCCAAGATGGGTGGCAGCCAGCCTACACCTTC. This translates into CASSQDGWQPAYTF.

This chain joins TRBV7-6 and TRBJ2-5; TRBD2 matches at 12 bases. V lost 7 bases and J lost 4; bases outside the gene matches: 13. CDR1 is SGHVS and CDR2 is FNYEAQ in the germline V gene. The CDR3 consists of 17 residues. The CDR3 loop reads CASTRGLAGGGSETQYF. For the CDR3, the DNA is TGTGCCAGCACCCGGGGCCTAGCGGGAGGGGGGTCAGAGACCCAGTACTTC.

This chain links TRBV21-1 with TRBJ2-1. TRBV21-1 is a pseudogene. There are 18 residues in the CDR3. The CDR3 protein is CASSPPRGPKDSYNEQFF. The CDR3 DNA sequence: TGTGCCAGCAGCCCCCCTCGGGGGCCTAAGGATTCCTACAATGAGCAGTTCTTC.

The V call is TRBV19, the J call TRBJ1-1, with a possible D match to TRBD1 (6 bases). The CDR3 has 13 residues. CDR1 and CDR2 from the germline V gene are LNHDA and SQIVND (reference sequence). Trimming stripped 4 bases from V and 2 bases from J, with 8 bases between. This CDR3 is CASSTQGNTEAFF. Written as DNA, the CDR3 is TGTGCCAGTAGTACACAGGGAAACACTGAAGCTTTCTTT.

This chain uses TRBV5-6 with TRBJ1-4; D is possibly TRBD1 (6 bases). The germline V gene encodes CDR1 SGHDT and CDR2 YYEEEE. Trimming took off 4 bases at V and 5 bases at J, with 15 bases between the two ends. The CDR3 sequence is 15 residues long. The CDR3, as DNA: TGTGCCAGCAGCCCCCGTGGGGGCGGAAATGAAAAACTGTTTTTT. It specifies CASSPRGGGNEKLFF.

The chain has TRBV19 and TRBJ2-7; D unclear. The V and J ends lost 2 bases and 2 bases respectively, with 10 bases between them. The CDR3 length is 14 residues. Germline V lookup: CDR1 LNHDA, CDR2 SQIVND (reference sequence). This CDR3 is CASSISGRAYEQYF. Here the CDR3 DNA reads TGTGCCAGTAGTATAAGTGGTAGGGCCTACGAGCAGTACTTC. Drawing the rest from reference TRBV19 and TRBJ2-7, the complete variable domain is DGGITQSPKYLFRKEGQNVTLSCEQNLNHDAMYWYRQDPGQGLRLIYYSQIVNDFQKGDIAEGYSVSREKKESFPLTVTSAQKNPTAFYLCASSISGRAYEQYFGPGTRLTVT.

The V and J genes are TRBV4-2 and TRBJ2-5; 12 positions match TRBD2. CDR3 length equals 17 residues. The germline gives CDR1 LGHNA, CDR2 YNFKEQ. V was clipped by 1 base and J by 5 bases; unmatched bases: 8. CDR3 sequence (DNA): TGTGCCAGCAGCCAAGGGGAACTAGCGGGAGGTCGGGAGACCCAGTACTTC. This gives the protein CASSQGELAGGRETQYF.

This clone came up once. This chain connects TRBV19 to TRBJ2-5; D remains ambiguous. The CDR3 loop spans 13 amino acids. CDR1 is LNHDA and CDR2 is SQIVND in the germline V gene (reference sequence). Trimming took 5 bases from V and 3 from J, leaving 10 bases between them. The CDR3 coding sequence is TGTGCCAGTAGTGGCTGGGATAAAGAGACCCAGTACTTC. This sequence encodes CASSGWDKETQYF.

In the case of this clone: One end of the junction is discordant with germline, which a read error may explain. The V and J genes are TRBV19 and TRBJ2-7; D may be TRBD1 (6 bases). CDR1 and CDR2 from the germline V gene are LNHDA and SQIVND (reference sequence). CDR3 length equals 15 residues. The CDR3 nucleotides read TGTGCCAGTAGTAGAAATCCCGGACAGCCTTACGCGCAGTACTTC. It specifies CASSRNPGQPYAQYF.

This sequence joins TRBV5-6 and TRBJ2-1; D is tentatively TRBD1 or TRBD2 (6 bases each). V was trimmed by 4 bases and J by 3 bases, leaving 23 bases between them. The CDR3 runs 18 residues. The germline gives CDR1 SGHDT, CDR2 YYEEEE. The CDR3 DNA is TGTGCCAGCAGCCTCCGGGCAGGGGCGGGGAATGACTACAATGAGCAGTTCTTC. This encodes CASSLRAGAGNDYNEQFF.

J is TRBJ2-1 and V is TRBV7-7, with D unresolved. This CDR3 contains 13 residues. The germline V and J ends were trimmed by 5 bases and 8 bases, with 13 bases remaining between them. The germline V gene encodes CDR1 SSHAT and CDR2 FNYEAQ (reference sequence). The CDR3 DNA reads as TGTGCCAGCAGCGTCGACTTCTTCGATGAGCAGTTCTTC. Translating gives CASSVDFFDEQFF.

The chain carries TRBV27 and TRBJ2-7; a weak D match, TRBD2 (6 bases). There are 15 residues in the CDR3. Germline CDR1 is MNHEY and CDR2 is SMNVEV (reference sequence). V lost 6 bases to trimming and J lost 1 base, with 16 bases between them. In DNA form, the CDR3 reads TGTGCCAGCAGGGGACCCCGGGACTCTTCCTACGAGCAGTACTTC. The encoded protein is CASRGPRDSSYEQYF.